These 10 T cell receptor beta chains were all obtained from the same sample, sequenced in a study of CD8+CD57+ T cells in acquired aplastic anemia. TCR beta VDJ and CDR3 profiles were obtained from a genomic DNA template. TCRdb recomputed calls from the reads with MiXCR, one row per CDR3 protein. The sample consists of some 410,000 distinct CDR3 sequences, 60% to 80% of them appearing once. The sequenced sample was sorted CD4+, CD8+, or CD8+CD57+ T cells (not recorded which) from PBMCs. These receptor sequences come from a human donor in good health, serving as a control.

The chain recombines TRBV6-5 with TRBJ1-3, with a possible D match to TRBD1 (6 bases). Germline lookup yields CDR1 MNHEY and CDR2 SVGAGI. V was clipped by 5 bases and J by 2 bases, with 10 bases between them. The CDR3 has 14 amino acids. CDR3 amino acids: CASSEQGPGNTIYF. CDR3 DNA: TGTGCCAGCAGTGAACAGGGCCCTGGAAACACCATATATTTT.

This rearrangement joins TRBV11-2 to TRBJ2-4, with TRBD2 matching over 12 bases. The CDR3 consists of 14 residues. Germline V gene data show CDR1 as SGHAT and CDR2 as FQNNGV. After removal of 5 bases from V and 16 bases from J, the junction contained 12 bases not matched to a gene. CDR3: CASSGLWTSGAQYF. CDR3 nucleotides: TGTGCCAGCAGCGGCCTTTGGACTAGCGGGGCTCAATACTTC.

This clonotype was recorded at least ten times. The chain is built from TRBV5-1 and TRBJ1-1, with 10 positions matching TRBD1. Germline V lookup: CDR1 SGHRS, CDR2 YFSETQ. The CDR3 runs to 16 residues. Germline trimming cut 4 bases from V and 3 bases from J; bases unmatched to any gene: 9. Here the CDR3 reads CASSRRDRGWDTEAFF. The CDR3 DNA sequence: TGCGCCAGCAGCAGGCGGGACAGGGGTTGGGACACTGAAGCTTTCTTT.

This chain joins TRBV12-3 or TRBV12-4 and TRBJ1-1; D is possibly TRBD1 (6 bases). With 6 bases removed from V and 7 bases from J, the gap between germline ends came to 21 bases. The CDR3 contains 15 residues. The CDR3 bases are TGTGCCAGCAGCCCGGGGTACGGGGGGCAGGTTGAAGCTTTCTTT. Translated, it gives CASSPGYGGQVEAFF.

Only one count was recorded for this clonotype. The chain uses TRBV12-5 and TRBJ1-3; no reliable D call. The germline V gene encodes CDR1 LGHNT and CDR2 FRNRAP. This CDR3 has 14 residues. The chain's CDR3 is CASSVGLSGNTIYF. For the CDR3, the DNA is TGTGCCAGCAGCGTCGGCCTCTCTGGAAACACCATATATTTT.

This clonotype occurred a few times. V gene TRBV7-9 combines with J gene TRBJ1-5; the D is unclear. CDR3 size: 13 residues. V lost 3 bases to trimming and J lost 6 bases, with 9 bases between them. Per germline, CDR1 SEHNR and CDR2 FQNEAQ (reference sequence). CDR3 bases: TGTGCCAGCAGCTTGGGGTCTGGTCAGCCCCAGCATTTT. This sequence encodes CASSLGSGQPQHF.

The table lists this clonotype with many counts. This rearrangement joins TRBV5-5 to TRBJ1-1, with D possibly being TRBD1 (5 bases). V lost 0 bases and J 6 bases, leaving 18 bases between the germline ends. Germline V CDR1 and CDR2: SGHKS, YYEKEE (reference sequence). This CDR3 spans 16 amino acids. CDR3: CASSLGTQGPWAEAFF. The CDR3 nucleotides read TGTGCCAGCAGCTTGGGGACCCAGGGCCCGTGGGCTGAAGCTTTCTTT.

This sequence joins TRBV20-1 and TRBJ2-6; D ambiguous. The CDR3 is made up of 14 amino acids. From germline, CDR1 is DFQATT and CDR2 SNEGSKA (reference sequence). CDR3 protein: CSAPPALAANVLTF. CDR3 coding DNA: TGCAGCGCCCCCCCCGCTCTCGCGGCAAACGTCCTGACTTTC.

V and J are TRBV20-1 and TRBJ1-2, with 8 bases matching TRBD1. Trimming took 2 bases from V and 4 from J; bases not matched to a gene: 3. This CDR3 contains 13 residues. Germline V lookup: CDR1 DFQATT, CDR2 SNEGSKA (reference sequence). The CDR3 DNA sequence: TGCAGTGCTAGACGTACAGGGGGCTATGGCTACACCTTC. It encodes CSARRTGGYGYTF.

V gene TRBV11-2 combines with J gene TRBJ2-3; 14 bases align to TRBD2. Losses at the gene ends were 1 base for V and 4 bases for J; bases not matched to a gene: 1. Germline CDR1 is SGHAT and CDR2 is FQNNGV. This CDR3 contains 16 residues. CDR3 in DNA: TGTGCCAGCAGCTTAGTGACTAGCGGGGGGGCAGATACGCAGTATTTT. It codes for CASSLVTSGGADTQYF.